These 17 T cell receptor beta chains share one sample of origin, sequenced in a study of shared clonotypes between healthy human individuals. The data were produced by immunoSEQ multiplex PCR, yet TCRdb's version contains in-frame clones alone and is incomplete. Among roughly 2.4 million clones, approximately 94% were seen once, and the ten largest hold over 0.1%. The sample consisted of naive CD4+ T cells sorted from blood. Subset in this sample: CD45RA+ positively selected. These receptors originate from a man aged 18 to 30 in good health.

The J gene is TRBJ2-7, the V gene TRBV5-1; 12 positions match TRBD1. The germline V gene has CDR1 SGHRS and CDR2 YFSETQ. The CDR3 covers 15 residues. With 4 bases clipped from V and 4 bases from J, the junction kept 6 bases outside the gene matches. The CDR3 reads CASSTGTGGAYEQYF. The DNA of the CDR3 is TGCGCCAGCAGCACCGGGACAGGGGGCGCATACGAGCAGTACTTC.

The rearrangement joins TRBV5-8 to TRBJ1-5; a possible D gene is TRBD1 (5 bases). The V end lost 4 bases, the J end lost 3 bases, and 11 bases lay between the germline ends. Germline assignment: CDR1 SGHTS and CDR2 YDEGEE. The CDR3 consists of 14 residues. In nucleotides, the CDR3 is TGTGCCAGCAGCCCGGGACGGACCAATCAGCCCCAGCATTTT. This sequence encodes CASSPGRTNQPQHF.

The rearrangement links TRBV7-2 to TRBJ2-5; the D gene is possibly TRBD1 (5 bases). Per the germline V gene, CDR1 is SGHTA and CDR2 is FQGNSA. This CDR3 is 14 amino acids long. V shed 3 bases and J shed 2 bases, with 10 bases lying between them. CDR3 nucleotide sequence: TGTGCCAGCAGCTTCGATGGGGCGCAAGAGACCCAGTACTTC. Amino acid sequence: CASSFDGAQETQYF.

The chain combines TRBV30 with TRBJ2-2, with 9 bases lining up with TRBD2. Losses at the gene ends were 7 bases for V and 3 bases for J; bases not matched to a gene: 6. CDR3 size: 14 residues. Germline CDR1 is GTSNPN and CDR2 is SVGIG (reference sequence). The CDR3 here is CAFNSGGYTGELFF. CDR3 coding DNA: TGTGCCTTTAATAGCGGGGGTTACACCGGGGAGCTGTTTTTT.

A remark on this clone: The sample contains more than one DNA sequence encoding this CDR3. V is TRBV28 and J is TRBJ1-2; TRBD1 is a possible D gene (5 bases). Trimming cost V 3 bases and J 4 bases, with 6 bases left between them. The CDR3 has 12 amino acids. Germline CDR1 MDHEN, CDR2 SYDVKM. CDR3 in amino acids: CASSLGGYGYTF. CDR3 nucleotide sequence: TGTGCCAGCAGTTTGGGGGGCTATGGCTACACCTTC.

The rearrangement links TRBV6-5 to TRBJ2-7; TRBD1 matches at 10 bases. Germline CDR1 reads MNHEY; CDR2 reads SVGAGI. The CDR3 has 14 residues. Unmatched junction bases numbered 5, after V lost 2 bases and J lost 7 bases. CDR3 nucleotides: TGTGCCAGCAGTTACGAGGACAGGGGGAATGAGCAGTACTTC. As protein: CASSYEDRGNEQYF.

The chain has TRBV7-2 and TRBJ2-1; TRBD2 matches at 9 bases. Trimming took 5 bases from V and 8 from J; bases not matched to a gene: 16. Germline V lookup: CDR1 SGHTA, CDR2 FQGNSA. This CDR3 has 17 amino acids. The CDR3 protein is CASSLLAGGRAIYEQFF. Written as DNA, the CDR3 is TGTGCCAGCAGCCTCCTAGCTGGCGGGAGGGCCATCTATGAGCAGTTCTTC.

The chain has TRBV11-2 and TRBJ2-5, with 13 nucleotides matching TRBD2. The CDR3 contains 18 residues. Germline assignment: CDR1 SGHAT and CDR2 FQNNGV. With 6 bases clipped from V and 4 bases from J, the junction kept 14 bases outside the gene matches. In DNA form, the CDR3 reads TGTGCCAGCAGTCCGTCGGTAGGACTAGCGGGAGCTAGAGAGACCCAGTACTTC. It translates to CASSPSVGLAGARETQYF.

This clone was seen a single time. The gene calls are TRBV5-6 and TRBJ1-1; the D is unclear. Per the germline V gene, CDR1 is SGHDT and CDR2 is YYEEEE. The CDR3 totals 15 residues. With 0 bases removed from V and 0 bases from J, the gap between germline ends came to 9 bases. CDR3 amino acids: CASSLGSTMNTEAFF. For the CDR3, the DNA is TGTGCCAGCAGCTTGGGAAGTACGATGAACACTGAAGCTTTCTTT.

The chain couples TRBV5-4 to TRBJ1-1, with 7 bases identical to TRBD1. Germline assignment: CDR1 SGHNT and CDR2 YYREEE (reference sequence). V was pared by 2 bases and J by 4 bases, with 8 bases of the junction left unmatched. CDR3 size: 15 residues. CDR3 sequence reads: CASSLDRALITEAFF. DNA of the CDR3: TGTGCCAGCAGCTTAGACAGGGCACTAATCACTGAAGCTTTCTTT.

This CDR3 is CASSMGGATEAFF. CDR3 in DNA: TGTGCCAGTAGTATGGGGGGGGCCACTGAAGCTTTCTTT. The chain carries TRBV19 and TRBJ1-1; D may be TRBD1 (6 bases). Germline V gives CDR1 LNHDA, CDR2 SQIVND (reference sequence). The length of the CDR3 is 13 residues. The V end was cut by 3 bases, the J end by 4 bases, with 9 bases between.

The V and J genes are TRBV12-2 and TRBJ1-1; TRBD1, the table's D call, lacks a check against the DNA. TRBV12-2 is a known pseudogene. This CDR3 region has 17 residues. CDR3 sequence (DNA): TGTGCAAGTCGCTCCCCGGGTAATGGCAGGGGGAGAGGAGAAGCTTTCTTT. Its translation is CASRSPGNGRGRGEAFF.

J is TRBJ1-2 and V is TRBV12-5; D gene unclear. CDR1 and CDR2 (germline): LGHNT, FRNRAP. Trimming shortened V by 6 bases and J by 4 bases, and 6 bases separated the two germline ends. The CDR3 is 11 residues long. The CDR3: CASGHSYGYTF. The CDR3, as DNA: TGTGCTAGTGGCCACAGCTATGGCTACACCTTC.

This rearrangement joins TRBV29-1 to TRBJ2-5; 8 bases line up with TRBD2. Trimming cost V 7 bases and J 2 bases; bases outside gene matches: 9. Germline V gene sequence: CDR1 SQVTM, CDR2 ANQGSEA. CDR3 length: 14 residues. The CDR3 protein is CSGVRGALQETQYF. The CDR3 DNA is TGCAGCGGTGTGCGGGGGGCCTTACAAGAGACCCAGTACTTC.

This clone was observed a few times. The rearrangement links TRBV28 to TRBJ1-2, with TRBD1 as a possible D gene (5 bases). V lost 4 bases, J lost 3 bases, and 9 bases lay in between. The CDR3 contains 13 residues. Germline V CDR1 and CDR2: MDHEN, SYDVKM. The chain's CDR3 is CASSWLGDYGYTF. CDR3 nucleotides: TGTGCCAGCAGTTGGCTGGGGGACTATGGCTACACCTTC.

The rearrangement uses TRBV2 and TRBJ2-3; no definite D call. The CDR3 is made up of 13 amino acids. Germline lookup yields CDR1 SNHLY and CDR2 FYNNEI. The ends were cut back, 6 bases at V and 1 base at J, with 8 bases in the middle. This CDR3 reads CASRTWGTDTQYF. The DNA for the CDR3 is TGTGCCAGCAGGACGTGGGGCACAGATACGCAGTATTTT.

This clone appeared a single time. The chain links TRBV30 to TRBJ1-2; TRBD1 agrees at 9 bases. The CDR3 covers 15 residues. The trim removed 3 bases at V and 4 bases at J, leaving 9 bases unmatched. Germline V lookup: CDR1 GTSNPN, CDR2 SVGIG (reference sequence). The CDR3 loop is CAWSPGTGMVYGYTF. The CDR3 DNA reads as TGTGCCTGGAGCCCCGGGACAGGGATGGTCTATGGCTACACCTTC. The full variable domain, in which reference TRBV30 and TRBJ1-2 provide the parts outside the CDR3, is SQTIHQWPATLVQPVGSPLSLECTVEGTSNPNLYWYRQAAGRGLQLLFYSVGIGQISSEVPQNLSASRPQDRQFILSSKKLLLSDSGFYLCAWSPGTGMVYGYTFGSGTRLTVV.